The sequence of this T cell receptor beta chain was determined in a study of brain T cells in children with intractable seizures. The study's findings and limits: Pre- and post-surgery blood differed in depth, so pre-surgery absences may be undersampling.

On this clone: Its antigen is as yet unknown.

Pre-surgery treatment included at least one anti-epileptic drug. Assay used: immunoSEQ multiplex PCR; TCRdb lists only in-frame clones, some missing. The sample shows tens of thousands of clones, 85% to 95% of them seen only once. Germline V lookup: CDR1 SNHLY, CDR2 FYNNEI. The CDR3 is 12 residues long. V was cut by 10 bases and J by 6 bases, with 15 bases left in between. Sequences were derived from peripheral blood, sampled at surgery. The chain employs TRBV2 and TRBJ1-2; the D gene is possibly TRBD1 (6 bases). This sequence was found in a boy in the first two years of life with tuberous sclerosis and intractable seizures. This CDR3 reads CANTDRWDGYTF. CDR3 DNA sequence: TGTGCCAACACCGACAGGTGGGATGGCTACACCTTC. Filled out from reference TRBV2 and TRBJ1-2, the complete variable domain reads EPEVTQTPSHQVTQMGQEVILRCVPISNHLYFYWYRQILGQKVEFLVSFYNNEISEKSEIFDDQFSVERPDGSNFTLKIRSTKLEDSAMYFCANTDRWDGYTFGSGTRLTVV.